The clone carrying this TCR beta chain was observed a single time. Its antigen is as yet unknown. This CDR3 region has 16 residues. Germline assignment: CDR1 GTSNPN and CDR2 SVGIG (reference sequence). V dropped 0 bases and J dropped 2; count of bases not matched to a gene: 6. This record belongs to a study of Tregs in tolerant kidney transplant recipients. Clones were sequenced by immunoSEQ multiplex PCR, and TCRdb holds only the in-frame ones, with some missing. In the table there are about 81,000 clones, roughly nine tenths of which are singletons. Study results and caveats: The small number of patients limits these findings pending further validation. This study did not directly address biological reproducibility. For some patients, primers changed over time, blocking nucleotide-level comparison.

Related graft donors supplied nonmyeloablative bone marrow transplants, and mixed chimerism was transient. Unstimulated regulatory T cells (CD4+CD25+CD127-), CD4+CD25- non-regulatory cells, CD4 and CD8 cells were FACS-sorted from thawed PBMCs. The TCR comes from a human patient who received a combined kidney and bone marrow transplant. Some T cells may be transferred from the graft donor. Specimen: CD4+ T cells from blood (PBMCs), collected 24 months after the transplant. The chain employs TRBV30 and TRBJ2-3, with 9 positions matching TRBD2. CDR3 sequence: CAWSVRLAGYTDTQYF. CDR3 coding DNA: TGTGCCTGGAGTGTTCGGCTAGCGGGGTACACAGATACGCAGTATTTT.